The 24 T cell receptor beta chains listed next were all sequenced from one sample in a study of cytomegalovirus exposure and HLA in healthy donors. Amplification used 60 Vbeta primers and 13 Jbeta primers. Repertoires were generated with immunoSEQ multiplex PCR, while TCRdb's copy carries only in-frame clones and drops some. The sample holds under 200,000 clones, around 77% seen once. Sequencing was performed on PBMCs. The receptors derive from a female donor in good health and CMV-seronegative.

V is TRBV9 and J is TRBJ2-5, with TRBD2 identical over 8 bases. The J call may be in error: the DNA end matches TRBJ2-7 better. Germline V CDR1 and CDR2: SGDLS, YYNGEE. The length of the CDR3 is 15 residues. The CDR3 DNA reads TGTGCCAGCAGCCCCAGCGGGAGTTTCACCTACGAGCAGTACTTC. Translating gives CASSPSGSFTYEQYF.

The chain recombines TRBV4-3 with TRBJ1-4, with unresolved D. Germline lookup yields CDR1 LGHNA and CDR2 YSLEER. This CDR3 comprises 15 residues. V lost 0 bases and J 5 bases, leaving 10 bases between the germline ends. The CDR3 loop is CASSQDTNLNEKLFF. The CDR3 region has the DNA TGCGCCAGCAGCCAAGACACAAACCTCAATGAAAAACTGTTTTTT.

The chain employs TRBV7-9 and TRBJ2-1, with TRBD2 matching 7 bases. The J segment lost 5 bases and the V segment lost 1 base, leaving 5 bases of the junction unmatched. CDR3 length: 15 residues. The germline CDR1 and CDR2 sequences are SEHNR and FQNEAQ (reference sequence). The CDR3 nucleotides are TGTGCCAGCAGCTTAGGGCTAGCGGCAAACAATGAGCAGTTCTTC. Amino acid sequence: CASSLGLAANNEQFF. The entire variable domain, with the rest obtained from reference TRBV7-9 and TRBJ2-1, is as follows: DTGVSQNPRHKITKRGQNVTFRCDPISEHNRLYWYRQTLGQGPEFLTYFQNEAQLEKSRLLSDRFSAERPKGSFSTLEIQRTEQGDSAMYLCASSLGLAANNEQFFGPGTRLTVL.

The chain links TRBV4-3 to TRBJ2-5; 16 nucleotides align to TRBD2. Germline loops: CDR1 LGHNA, CDR2 YSLEER. J gave up 5 bases and V 4 bases, and 10 bases lay outside the gene matches. The CDR3 covers 18 residues. The CDR3 region has the DNA TGCGCCAGCAGCCGCACTGGGACTAGCGGGGGGGCTCGGGAGACCCAGTACTTC. This translates into CASSRTGTSGGARETQYF.

The rearrangement uses TRBV27 and TRBJ1-1, with 8 bases matching TRBD1. The CDR3 has 14 residues. Trimming cost V 6 bases and J 1 base; bases outside gene matches: 4. Germline V gives CDR1 MNHEY, CDR2 SMNVEV (reference sequence). CDR3 coding DNA: TGTGCCAGCAGCGGACAGGGCCCGAACACTGAAGCTTTCTTT. This codes for CASSGQGPNTEAFF.

This CDR3 is CASSAWDRAYEQYF. For the CDR3, the DNA is TGTGCCAGCAGCGCCTGGGACAGGGCCTACGAGCAGTACTTC. V usage is TRBV9 and J usage is TRBJ2-7; 9 bases are a match to TRBD1. The CDR3 spans 14 residues. V gave up 3 bases and J gave up 2 bases; unmatched junction bases: 3. Germline loops: CDR1 SGDLS, CDR2 YYNGEE.

V is TRBV7-8 and J is TRBJ2-2, with a tentative D call TRBD1 (6 bases). V dropped 5 bases and J dropped 5 bases, with 12 bases sitting between them. CDR1 SGHVS and CDR2 FQNEAQ come from the germline V gene. This CDR3 has 14 amino acids. CDR3 amino acids: CASSANRETGELFF. CDR3 nucleotides: TGTGCCAGCAGCGCGAACAGGGAAACCGGGGAGCTGTTTTTT.

This rearrangement joins TRBV27 to TRBJ1-2; a weak D match, TRBD1 (5 bases). Trimming pared 6 bases from V and 4 bases from J, leaving 15 bases between. The CDR3 sequence is 14 residues long. Germline V lookup: CDR1 MNHEY, CDR2 SMNVEV (reference sequence). CDR3 DNA: TGTGCCAGCAGCGATACGGGACTCCGCTATGGCTACACCTTC. This gives the protein CASSDTGLRYGYTF.

This clone showed up just a few times. This chain connects TRBV7-8 to TRBJ2-5, with 8 bases that match TRBD1. Trimming at V came to 4 bases and at J to 1 base, leaving 2 bases not matched to a gene. Germline CDR1 reads SGHVS; CDR2 reads FQNEAQ. The CDR3 extends over 14 amino acids. CDR3 DNA: TGTGCCAGCAGCTCGGACAGGGTCCAAGAGACCCAGTACTTC. It is translated as CASSSDRVQETQYF. Using reference TRBV7-8 and TRBJ2-5 for the parts outside the CDR3, the full variable domain is GAGVSQSPRYKVAKRGQDVALRCDPISGHVSLFWYQQALGQGPEFLTYFQNEAQLDKSGLPSDRFFAERPEGSVSTLKIQRTQQEDSAVYLCASSSDRVQETQYFGPGTRLLVL.

The CDR3 bases are TGTGCCTGGAATTCCGGGACACTGAACACTGAAGCTTTCTTT. It is translated as CAWNSGTLNTEAFF. The chain has TRBV30 and TRBJ1-1; TRBD1 is a possible D gene (6 bases). Germline CDR1 reads GTSNPN; CDR2 reads SVGIG (reference sequence). This CDR3 is built from 14 residues. The V and J ends lost 4 bases and 0 bases respectively, with 12 bases between them.

The chain combines TRBV7-9 with TRBJ2-2; 11 bases are a match to TRBD2. Looked up from germline, CDR1 is SEHNR and CDR2 is FQNEAQ (reference sequence). This CDR3 region has 17 residues. V lost 2 bases to trimming and J lost 1 base; unmatched junction nucleotides: 3. The CDR3 region is CASSLSGLAGNTGELFF. The CDR3 DNA follows: TGTGCCAGCAGCTTATCCGGACTAGCGGGGAACACCGGGGAGCTGTTTTTT.

The chain carries TRBV28 and TRBJ2-1; 8 nucleotides line up with TRBD2. The CDR3 totals 17 residues. Germline assignment: CDR1 MDHEN and CDR2 SYDVKM. The trim removed 3 bases at V and 1 base at J, leaving 8 bases unmatched. The CDR3 region has the DNA TGTGCCAGCAGTTTTACGTTAGCGGGGCTGTCCTACAATGAGCAGTTCTTC. This gives the protein CASSFTLAGLSYNEQFF.

J is TRBJ2-7 and V is TRBV4-1; no clear D gene. Germline CDR1 reads MGHRA; CDR2 reads YSYEKL. The CDR3 runs 15 residues. Trimming left V 0 bases short and J 7 bases short, with 16 bases between. The CDR3 DNA reads TGCGCCAGCAGCCAAGACTCGCGTGGGCCAGGAGAGCAGTACTTC. It yields the protein CASSQDSRGPGEQYF.

This clone was seen just once. The chain joins TRBV5-1 to TRBJ1-1, with D perhaps matching TRBD1 (6 bases). V was pared by 1 base and J by 1 base, with 11 bases between. CDR1 SGHRS and CDR2 YFSETQ come from the germline V gene. The CDR3 extends over 15 amino acids. This CDR3 reads CASSLTQGGNTEAFF. Here the CDR3 DNA reads TGCGCCAGCAGCTTGACCCAAGGGGGGAACACTGAAGCTTTCTTT. Full variable domain (remainder filled in from reference TRBV5-1 and TRBJ1-1): KAGVTQTPRYLIKTRGQQVTLSCSPISGHRSVSWYQQTPGQGLQFLFEYFSETQRNKGNFPGRFSGRQFSNSRSEMNVSTLELGDSALYLCASSLTQGGNTEAFFGQGTRLTVV.

J is TRBJ1-6 and V is TRBV4-2; 7 bases match TRBD1. Per germline, CDR1 LGHNA and CDR2 YNFKEQ. V lost 1 base, J lost 1 base, and 7 bases stayed unmatched. The CDR3 extends over 18 amino acids. CDR3 in amino acids: CASSQASAGGSYNSPLHF. Written as DNA, the CDR3 is TGTGCCAGCAGCCAAGCTTCGGCAGGGGGTTCCTATAATTCACCCCTCCACTTT.

The V and J genes are TRBV11-1 and TRBJ1-3; TRBD1 matches 12 bases. CDR1 is SGHAT and CDR2 is FQDESV in the germline V gene (reference sequence). CDR3 length: 16 residues. V was pared by 5 bases and J by 6 bases, with 8 bases of the junction left unmatched. The CDR3 nucleotides read TGTGCCAGCAGCGCCCGGGACAGGGGGCCGGAAAACACCATATATTTT. Translated, it gives CASSARDRGPENTIYF.

The chain combines TRBV7-2 with TRBJ2-1; D call uncertain. The ends were cut back, 6 bases at V and 4 bases at J, with 13 bases in the middle. The CDR3 has 14 residues. Germline lookup yields CDR1 SGHTA and CDR2 FQGNSA. The CDR3 loop is CASRPLVAYNEQFF. In nucleotides, the CDR3 is TGTGCCAGCAGACCGCTAGTGGCGTACAATGAGCAGTTCTTC.

J is TRBJ2-3 and V is TRBV18; D uncertain. The CDR3 sequence is 16 residues long. V gave up 6 bases and J gave up 3 bases, with 19 bases separating them. Germline-derived CDR1 and CDR2 are KGHSH and LQKENI. DNA for the CDR3: TGTGCCAGCTCTCCTATAGCTCAAGTTATGACAGATACGCAGTATTTT. This encodes CASSPIAQVMTDTQYF. The full variable domain, completed using reference TRBV18 and TRBJ2-3, is NAGVMQNPRHLVRRRGQEARLRCSPMKGHSHVYWYRQLPEEGLKFMVYLQKENIIDESGMPKERFSAEFPKEGPSILRIQQVVRGDSAAYFCASSPIAQVMTDTQYFGPGTRLTVL.

V usage is TRBV19 and J usage is TRBJ1-1, with D hard to call. CDR1 and CDR2 from the germline V gene are LNHDA and SQIVND (reference sequence). The germline V and J ends were trimmed by 1 base and 1 base, with 7 bases remaining between them. The CDR3 consists of 14 residues. The chain's CDR3 is CASSIGTRNTEAFF. CDR3 nucleotides: TGTGCCAGTAGTATAGGAACGAGGAACACTGAAGCTTTCTTT.

The chain has TRBV7-2 and TRBJ1-3, with no clear D. This CDR3 has 15 residues. V gave up 3 bases and J gave up 0 bases, with 9 bases separating them. CDR1 SGHTA and CDR2 FQGNSA come from the germline V gene. The CDR3: CASSFGQVSGNTIYF. The CDR3 nucleotides read TGTGCCAGCAGCTTTGGGCAGGTCTCTGGAAACACCATATATTTT.

The chain carries TRBV11-2 and TRBJ2-7; 8 bases are shared with TRBD1. The CDR3 has 15 amino acids. V gave up 2 bases and J gave up 6 bases; unmatched junction bases: 9. The V gene's germline CDR1 is SGHAT and CDR2 FQNNGV. The CDR3 coding sequence is TGTGCCAGCAGCTTATCTTCCCAGGGGGCGGGCGAGCAGTACTTC. Its protein product is CASSLSSQGAGEQYF.

J is TRBJ2-3 and V is TRBV6-4; 11 bases line up with TRBD2. Unmatched junction bases numbered 7, after V lost 5 bases and J lost 3 bases. CDR1 and CDR2 from the germline V gene are MRHNA and SNTAGT. CDR3 length equals 16 residues. CDR3 loop: CASSPLGLAATDTQYF. DNA of the CDR3: TGTGCCAGCAGTCCCCTGGGACTAGCGGCTACAGATACGCAGTATTTT.

A few counts support this clone. The J gene is TRBJ2-7, the V gene TRBV6-1; 12 bases line up with TRBD1. Germline CDR1 reads MNHNS; CDR2 reads SASEGT. The length of the CDR3 is 15 residues. Trimming cost V 6 bases and J 1 base; bases outside gene matches: 4. The CDR3 loop is CASREGQGASYEQYF. CDR3 DNA sequence: TGTGCCAGCAGGGAGGGACAGGGGGCTTCCTACGAGCAGTACTTC.

This chain joins TRBV11-2 and TRBJ2-7; TRBD1 is a possible D gene (5 bases). The CDR3 has 15 residues. The germline V gene has CDR1 SGHAT and CDR2 FQNNGV. With 4 bases removed from V and 0 bases from J, the gap between germline ends came to 13 bases. The CDR3 here is CASSSPRQSSYEQYF. The DNA for the CDR3 is TGTGCCAGCAGCTCCCCCCGACAGAGCTCCTACGAGCAGTACTTC.